A single sample gave rise to the 5 T cell receptor beta chains below, sequenced in a study of shared clonotypes between healthy human individuals. Repertoires were generated with immunoSEQ multiplex PCR, while TCRdb's copy carries only in-frame clones and drops some. The profile shows millions of clones, about 95% of them singletons. Naive CD8 isolation took CD45RO-negative cells positively selected for CCR7 and excluded terminally differentiated effector memory CD45RA+ cells. Sequencing input: naive CD8+ T cells sorted from blood. The receptors were gathered from a man aged 18 to 29 in good health.

V is TRBV5-4 and J is TRBJ1-1, with D perhaps TRBD1 (5 bases). With 4 bases removed from V and 4 bases from J, the gap between germline ends came to 14 bases. Germline lookup yields CDR1 SGHNT and CDR2 YYREEE (reference sequence). The CDR3 covers 14 residues. The CDR3 region has the DNA TGTGCCAGCAGCCCCCCGGGGGGGAGCACTGAAGCTTTCTTT. Translation gives CASSPPGGSTEAFF.

The chain recombines TRBV21-1 with TRBJ2-4; the D call in the table, TRBD2, was not verified against the DNA. TRBV21-1 is marked as a pseudogene. This CDR3 contains 14 residues. CDR3 amino acids: CASPGVGAKNIQYF. The CDR3 DNA follows: TGTGCCAGCCCCGGGGTGGGGGCCAAAAACATTCAGTACTTC.

In this sample, this clone turned up once. The rearrangement joins TRBV9 to TRBJ2-2; D is unresolved. Trimming removed 1 base at V and 0 bases at J, with 10 bases between. The CDR3 sequence is 16 residues long. The V gene's germline CDR1 is SGDLS and CDR2 YYNGEE. This CDR3 reads CASSVFPETNTGELFF. The CDR3 coding sequence is TGTGCCAGCAGCGTATTCCCGGAAACGAACACCGGGGAGCTGTTTTTT.

The gene calls are TRBV10-3 and TRBJ1-1; D gene unclear. Per germline, CDR1 ENHRY and CDR2 SYGVKD. This CDR3 contains 14 residues. V shed 2 bases and J shed 5 bases, with 12 bases lying between them. CDR3 sequence: CAISEVGAGTEAFF. DNA of the CDR3: TGTGCCATCAGTGAGGTGGGCGCGGGGACTGAAGCTTTCTTT.

V is TRBV14 and J is TRBJ2-2; a possible D gene is TRBD2 (5 bases). Trimming shortened V by 3 bases and J by 7 bases, and 15 bases separated the two germline ends. CDR3 length: 15 amino acids. Germline V gene data show CDR1 as SGHDN and CDR2 as FVKESK. The CDR3 loop is CASSHLGSSDGELFF. The CDR3 bases are TGTGCCAGCAGCCACTTAGGGAGTTCCGACGGGGAGCTGTTTTTT. Full variable domain (outside the CDR3, taken from reference TRBV14 and TRBJ2-2): EAGVTQFPSHSVIEKGQTVTLRCDPISGHDNLYWYRRVMGKEIKFLLHFVKESKQDESGMPNNRFLAERTGGTYSTLKVQPAELEDSGVYFCASSHLGSSDGELFFGEGSRLTVL.